These 25 T cell receptor beta chains originate from one sample sequenced in a study of blood T cells in healthy people across ages (dated by TCRdb to the mid-2010s). Library method: 5' RACE. Sequencer: Illumina HiSeq 2500. A second PCR of roughly 6 to 11 cycles was performed with a sample-barcoded 5' primer and a J-beta primer mix. TCRdb reprocessed the public reads (quality trimming at Q25 with fastp, clone calling with MiXCR) and kept in-frame beta chains. A single entry per CDR3 protein holds the most common genes and DNA from its merged rows. This sample has under 800,000 distinct CDR3 sequences in its table, and around 20% of those were observed once. The top ten hold approximately 3.7% of the sample. What was sequenced was blood. These receptors were collected from a man in his 70s in good health.

This clonotype was seen a handful of times. The chain has TRBV4-3 and TRBJ2-5; D remains unclear. V was cut by 1 base and J by 4 bases, with 7 bases left in between. The CDR3 consists of 13 residues. Per germline, CDR1 LGHNA and CDR2 YSLEER. Here the CDR3 DNA reads TGCGCCAGCAGCCAAGCTGTAGGAGAGACCCAGTACTTC. Its protein is CASSQAVGETQYF.

In its sample, this clonotype was seen many times. This chain uses TRBV20-1 with TRBJ2-4; the match to TRBD1 covers 10 bases. The CDR3 extends over 16 amino acids. Germline lookup yields CDR1 DFQATT and CDR2 SNEGSKA (reference sequence). V gave up 3 bases and J gave up 1 base; unmatched junction bases: 6. CDR3 sequence (DNA): TGCAGTGCTAGGTCACCGGGACAGGGGGCCAAAAACATTCAGTACTTC. This sequence encodes CSARSPGQGAKNIQYF.

The chain joins TRBV5-1 to TRBJ1-2, with unresolved D. V dropped 0 bases and J dropped 2 bases, with 8 bases sitting between them. This CDR3 is 14 amino acids long. From germline, CDR1 is SGHRS and CDR2 YFSETQ. The CDR3 DNA follows: TGCGCCAGCAGCTTGGATCCCCGCAACTATGGCTACACCTTC. Translation gives CASSLDPRNYGYTF.

This chain connects TRBV11-2 to TRBJ2-2, with 7 bases identical to TRBD1. The CDR3 is made up of 15 amino acids. Looked up from germline, CDR1 is SGHAT and CDR2 is FQNNGV. V shed 5 bases, J shed 7 bases, and the junction held 10 bases outside the gene matches. CDR3: CASSRRGYLDGELFF. Here the CDR3 DNA reads TGTGCCAGCAGCCGCAGGGGGTATCTAGACGGGGAGCTGTTTTTT.

This clonotype was seen more than once but under ten times. The chain combines TRBV20-1 with TRBJ2-3; no reliable D call. Trimming left V 4 bases short and J 1 base short, with 6 bases between. Per the germline V gene, CDR1 is DFQATT and CDR2 is SNEGSKA (reference sequence). This CDR3 is 12 amino acids long. CDR3 region: CSATSRTDTQYF. The CDR3 nucleotides read TGCAGTGCTACCTCCCGCACAGATACGCAGTATTTT.

The chain links TRBV20-1 to TRBJ2-3; D ambiguous. Trimming stripped 1 base from V and 3 bases from J, with 11 bases between. CDR1 DFQATT and CDR2 SNEGSKA come from the germline V gene (reference sequence). The CDR3 is 14 amino acids. The CDR3 protein is CSARAGVQTDTQYF. CDR3 DNA sequence: TGCAGTGCTAGAGCCGGTGTCCAGACAGATACGCAGTATTTT.

This clonotype has a handful of counts. The chain carries TRBV3-1 and TRBJ2-1; possibly TRBD2 for D (5 bases). CDR1 and CDR2 from the germline V gene are LGHDT and YNNKEL (reference sequence). CDR3 size: 17 residues. V shed 3 bases and J shed 0 bases, with 15 bases lying between them. The CDR3 loop reads CASSHTPIGSSYNEQFF. The CDR3 bases are TGTGCCAGCAGCCATACACCCATTGGGAGCTCCTACAATGAGCAGTTCTTC.

As regards this clonotype: One end of the junction is discordant with germline, which a read error may explain. The J gene is TRBJ2-7, the V gene TRBV11-2, with 8 bases aligning to TRBD2. CDR1 SGHAT and CDR2 FQNNGV come from the germline V gene. CDR3 length equals 13 residues. CDR3 sequence: CASTLTSGYEQYF. The DNA for the CDR3 is TGTGCCAGCACCTTAACTAGCGGCTACGAGCAGTACTTC.

This clonotype was counted between two and nine times. A read error may account for a junction end that differs from germline. The chain carries TRBV27 and TRBJ2-5; D may match TRBD1 or TRBD2 (6 bases each). The J call is in doubt because the DNA end fits TRBJ2-7 better. There are 16 residues in the CDR3. CDR1 is MNHEY, CDR2 SMNVEV, per germline (reference sequence). This chain's CDR3 is CAGRGKGLAFSYEQYF. The DNA of the CDR3 is TGTGCCGGCAGGGGTAAGGGGCTAGCGTTTTCCTACGAGCAGTACTTC.

The chain links TRBV28 to TRBJ2-7; 7 bases match TRBD2. With 11 bases clipped from V and 3 bases from J, the junction kept 16 bases outside the gene matches. From germline, CDR1 is MDHEN and CDR2 SYDVKM. This CDR3 comprises 15 residues. The CDR3 is CAAATMGGPNYEQYF. In nucleotides, the CDR3 is TGTGCCGCCGCCACGATGGGAGGGCCAAACTACGAGCAGTACTTC.

In this sample, this clonotype turned up a few times. The chain carries TRBV24-1 and TRBJ2-2; tentative D call: TRBD2 (5 bases). Between the trimmed V and J ends, which lost 3 bases and 5 bases, there was a span of 6 bases. The germline V gene has CDR1 KGHDR and CDR2 SFDVKD. CDR3 length: 13 residues. The CDR3 DNA is TGTGCCACCAGTGATACGGGAACCGGGGAGCTGTTTTTT. Translated, it gives CATSDTGTGELFF.

The chain employs TRBV4-1 and TRBJ2-1; 11 bases fit TRBD2. V lost 0 bases to trimming and J lost 7 bases; unmatched junction nucleotides: 11. Germline CDR1 and CDR2: MGHRA and YSYEKL. The CDR3 is 18 amino acids. The CDR3 sequence: CASSQDPPLAGGVNEQFF. CDR3 nucleotides: TGCGCCAGCAGCCAAGATCCCCCTCTAGCGGGAGGTGTGAATGAGCAGTTCTTC.

Points on this clonotype: The conserved phenylalanine or tryptophan is not found at the CDR3 terminus, so this likely reflects a read error. This chain joins TRBV7-6 and TRBJ2-1; D is undetermined. The CDR3 covers 12 residues. From germline, CDR1 is SGHVS and CDR2 FNYEAQ. Trimming removed 2 bases from V and 4 bases from J, with 3 bases in between. The CDR3 sequence: CASSLKYNEQFL. CDR3 DNA: TGTGCCAGCAGCTTAAAATACAATGAGCAGTTCCTC.

This clonotype was seen only a few times. The J gene is TRBJ2-2, the V gene TRBV10-3, with TRBD2 matching 7 bases. Trimming removed 7 bases from V and 3 bases from J; junction bases left unmatched: 5. The germline CDR1 and CDR2 sequences are ENHRY and SYGVKD. The CDR3 spans 14 residues. In nucleotides, the CDR3 is TGTGCCATCAAAACTCTAGCGGACACCGGGGAGCTGTTTTTT. Protein product: CAIKTLADTGELFF.

Only a few counts were recorded for this clonotype. The CDR3 bases are TGTGCCAGCAGTTATCCGACACAGGGGGCCTACGAGCAGTACTTC. It specifies CASSYPTQGAYEQYF. The chain links TRBV6-6 to TRBJ2-5; 8 bases fit TRBD1. The J call may not be correct, given that the DNA end is closer to TRBJ2-7. This CDR3 region has 15 residues. Germline V gene lookup returns CDR1 MNHNY and CDR2 SVGAGI (reference sequence).

The CDR3 spells CASSSTPWVGETQYF. The CDR3 DNA sequence: TGTGCCAGCAGTTCCACTCCGTGGGTCGGAGAGACCCAGTACTTC. V usage is TRBV7-2 and J usage is TRBJ2-5, with unresolved D. Trimming removed 6 bases from V and 4 bases from J, with 18 bases in between. Germline V gene data show CDR1 as SGHTA and CDR2 as FQGNSA. The CDR3 is made up of 15 amino acids.

This clonotype was recorded a few times. V usage is TRBV3-1 and J usage is TRBJ2-7; 7 bases align to TRBD2. J gave up 2 bases and V 4 bases, and 5 bases lay outside the gene matches. The CDR3 totals 14 residues. Germline V gene sequence: CDR1 LGHDT, CDR2 YNNKEL (reference sequence). CDR3 nucleotide sequence: TGTGCCAGCAGCCCCGGGACTAATCCCTACGAGCAGTACTTC. Translation gives CASSPGTNPYEQYF.

The chain has TRBV20-1 and TRBJ2-1, with D perhaps given as TRBD1 or TRBD2 (7 bases each). The J call is doubtful: the DNA matches TRBJ2-5 better. Germline assignment: CDR1 DFQATT and CDR2 SNEGSKA (reference sequence). The CDR3 loop spans 15 amino acids. The CDR3 DNA is TGCAGTCCATCACAGGGGAGGGATGATAAAGAGACCCAGTACTTC. Its translation is CSPSQGRDDKETQYF.

This rearrangement joins TRBV10-3 to TRBJ2-7; 12 nucleotides align to TRBD2. From germline, CDR1 is ENHRY and CDR2 SYGVKD. V shed 5 bases, J shed 3 bases, and the junction held 2 bases outside the gene matches. The CDR3 has 14 amino acids. CDR3 nucleotides: TGTGCCATCAGTCTAGCGGGAGGGAACTACGAGCAGTACTTC. Translation: CAISLAGGNYEQYF.

V usage is TRBV10-3 and J usage is TRBJ2-5; the D gene is possibly TRBD1 (5 bases). Germline CDR1 reads ENHRY; CDR2 reads SYGVKD. The length of the CDR3 is 13 residues. Trimming cost V 5 bases and J 2 bases, with 9 bases left between them. The CDR3 region has the DNA TGTGCCATCAGTAGGACACGTCAAGAGACCCAGTACTTC. It translates to CAISRTRQETQYF.

This chain joins TRBV29-1 and TRBJ2-1, with a weak D call TRBD2 (6 bases). CDR1 SQVTM and CDR2 ANQGSEA come from the germline V gene. Trimming left V 7 bases short and J 8 bases short, with 21 bases between. The CDR3 consists of 14 residues. For the CDR3, the DNA is TGCAGCGGACTGGGACTCCTGGGAGCTTATGAGCAGTTCTTC. It yields the protein CSGLGLLGAYEQFF.

This clonotype turned up a few times. This CDR3 reads CASSARSSDSGRIRETQYF. DNA of the CDR3: TGTGCCAGCAGTGCCAGATCCTCCGATAGCGGGAGGATCCGAGAGACCCAGTACTTC. The chain is built from TRBV12-3 or TRBV12-4 and TRBJ2-5; 10 nucleotides align to TRBD2. CDR3 length: 19 amino acids. The V and J ends lost 5 bases and 4 bases, in that order; junction bases with no gene match: 19.

This clonotype showed up just a few times. The chain joins TRBV6-2 or TRBV6-3 to TRBJ2-1; TRBD2 matches 8 bases. The CDR3 is 17 residues long. Germline values: CDR1 MNHEY, CDR2 SVGEGT. J lost 7 bases, V lost 6 bases, and 17 bases had no gene match. CDR3 nucleotides: TGTGCCAGCAGCTCCGGCGGAGGGGTAGCGGGAAGGAATGAGCAGTTCTTC. This gives the protein CASSSGGGVAGRNEQFF.

This clonotype occurred a few times. This sequence joins TRBV7-6 and TRBJ2-5, with 11 bases identical to TRBD2. Germline V gene data show CDR1 as SGHVS and CDR2 as FNYEAQ. This CDR3 is 14 amino acids long. J lost 9 bases, V lost 3 bases, and 6 bases had no gene match. DNA for the CDR3: TGTGCCAGCAGCTTGGCTAGCGGGGGGCAATCCCAGTACTTC. Amino acids: CASSLASGGQSQYF.

This chain connects TRBV2 to TRBJ2-5; D gene ambiguous. CDR1 SNHLY and CDR2 FYNNEI come from the germline V gene. The CDR3 has 12 residues. V shed 4 bases and J shed 7 bases, with 10 bases lying between them. CDR3 region: CASSVGLGTQYF. The CDR3 DNA is TGTGCCAGCAGTGTAGGGCTTGGGACCCAGTACTTC.